The present TCR beta chain was sequenced within a study of blood T cell repertoires in COVID-19 (dated by TCRdb to 2020 to 2022). For the wider study: Samples covering the acute and convalescent phases of COVID-19 were provided by collaborators in the United States, Italy and Spain. Deeply sampled blood TCRbeta repertoires from subjects exposed to, actively infected with, or recovered from COVID-19 were included in the dataset. The prospective study material was composed of cDNA or gDNA derived from T cells, B-cell-depleted T cells, or PBMCs. The repertoires were made available in a free public database intended to serve as a resource for research on the immune response to SARS-CoV-2. A de-identified subject ID, COVID-19 status, age in years and sex were almost always included in the sample metadata. The samples were drawn from the first 160 participants of the ongoing ImmuneRACE study and from over a thousand subjects provided by 6 global collaborators. Where HLA class I and class II types were available, the types were taken from metadata supplied by the sample provider, not from assay-based typing.

TCRbeta CDR3 regions were amplified from genomic DNA by means of the immunoSEQ Assay, a bias-controlled multiplex PCR. Turning to the authors' computational methods: Nucleated cell counts per sample were estimated from amplification of reference gene primers within the assay. Sequence reads were collapsed and filtered to measure the absolute abundance of every unique TCRbeta CDR3 rearrangement. For each sample, productive Simpson clonality was calculated by taking the square root of Simpson's diversity index across productive rearrangements. This immuneACCESS table, as held by TCRdb, lists in-frame sequences with V and J called but not all clones. Of the missing ones, under half trace to an unresolved V gene in checked studies; the others have no known cause. V, J and clone size were drawn from that table, and D and trimming were deduced from the DNA. Recorded for this sample are about 59,000 clones; approximately 80% of them occurred a single time. The ten largest account for 5.5% to 7.5% of the sample.

The junction carries 6 bases between V and J, which are trimmed by 0 bases and 8 bases respectively. According to the germline V gene, CDR1 reads SGHRS and CDR2 reads YFSETQ. There are 12 amino acids in the CDR3, from cysteine to phenylalanine inclusive. This entry keeps only the CDR3 DNA: 36 bases, framed from base 1. As for this clone: Its target antigen remains unknown. Base qualities are not provided; no much larger clone lies one nucleotide away.

Each collaborating institution followed its own protocols to collect whole blood in K2EDTA tubes. For TCRbeta analysis, collaborator samples were shipped as frozen whole blood, as isolated PBMCs, or as DNA extracted from either sample type. The investigation overall reported the following: The amount of clinical and demographic metadata varied by source and participant and was provided uncurated.

The sequence was obtained from a man aged 55-75 years with acute or convalescent COVID-19. This receptor chain uses TRBV5-1 and TRBJ2-1, with no reliable assignment of the D segment. The sequencing input was peripheral blood. The sequence in DNA is TGCGCCAGCAGCTTGGGGCTGGATGAGCAGTTCTTC. Its protein is CASSLGLDEQFF.